Below are 10 T cell receptor beta chains sequenced from a single sample in a study of PD-1 blockade in classical Hodgkin lymphoma. All the patients suffered relapse after autologous stem cell transplantation, and brentuximab vedotin exposure differed. Only in-frame clones appear in the TCRdb table, and some are missing; sequencing was by immunoSEQ multiplex PCR. This table holds tens of thousands of clones, approximately 78% found once. This sample comprised peripheral blood mononuclear cells (PBMCs), obtained before the second cycle of nivolumab. The receptor source for this set is a human donor with classical Hodgkin lymphoma.

The rearrangement uses TRBV15 and TRBJ2-5, with D possibly called TRBD1 or TRBD2 (7 bases each). TRBJ2-7 explains the end of the DNA better; the J call may be wrong. This CDR3 has 16 residues. Germline V gives CDR1 LNHNV, CDR2 YYDKDF (reference sequence). The CDR3 sequence: CATSRSGTVNTYEQYF. CDR3 nucleotides: TGTGCCACCAGCAGGAGCGGGACAGTGAATACCTACGAGCAGTACTTC.

V and J are TRBV7-8 and TRBJ2-7, with TRBD2 as a possible D gene (9 bases). The CDR3 is made up of 16 amino acids. CDR1 SGHVS and CDR2 FQNEAQ come from the germline V gene. Trimming cost V 5 bases and J 0 bases, with 17 bases left between them. The CDR3 region has the DNA TGTGCCAGCAGCCCTAGCGGGACAGGTAACTCCTACGAGCAGTACTTC. Protein product: CASSPSGTGNSYEQYF.

This clone has just one count. This chain links TRBV29-1 with TRBJ2-2, with D perhaps being TRBD1 or TRBD2 (5 bases each). The ends were cut back, 7 bases at V and 5 bases at J, with 11 bases in the middle. This CDR3 is built from 12 residues. The germline CDR1 and CDR2 sequences are SQVTM and ANQGSEA. Here the CDR3 DNA reads TGCAGCGGGACGGGACCAACCGGGGAGCTGTTTTTT. Translated: CSGTGPTGELFF.

The gene calls are TRBV5-1 and TRBJ2-1; TRBD2 matches at 7 bases. The CDR3 covers 12 residues. In germline, CDR1 is SGHRS, CDR2 YFSETQ. V trimming: 3 bases; J trimming: 10 bases; junction bases outside the gene matches: 4. The CDR3 DNA reads as TGCGCCAGCAGCTGGGAGGGAGGGGAGCAGTTCTTC. It yields the protein CASSWEGGEQFF.

This clone was found a few times. The rearrangement uses TRBV2 and TRBJ2-7; D perhaps matches TRBD2 (6 bases). This CDR3 has 15 amino acids. V was cut by 6 bases and J by 6 bases, with 21 bases left in between. Germline-derived CDR1 and CDR2 are SNHLY and FYNNEI. In DNA form, the CDR3 reads TGTGCCAGCAGCTCGACCGGGAGAAATTACGTCGAGCAGTACTTC. Its protein product is CASSSTGRNYVEQYF.

The chain links TRBV4-1 to TRBJ1-5, with 7 bases fitting TRBD1. The V and J ends lost 4 bases and 1 base, in that order; junction bases with no gene match: 25. The CDR3 spans 22 residues. Germline V gene sequence: CDR1 MGHRA, CDR2 YSYEKL. The CDR3 sequence is CASSPKDGKTGRRRLSNQPQHF. The DNA of the CDR3 is TGCGCCAGCAGCCCCAAAGACGGGAAGACAGGGAGGAGGAGATTGAGCAATCAGCCCCAGCATTTT.

The rearrangement links TRBV28 to TRBJ2-7; 7 positions match TRBD1. Germline-derived CDR1 and CDR2 are MDHEN and SYDVKM. The CDR3 extends over 16 amino acids. J gave up 2 bases and V 4 bases, and 11 bases lay outside the gene matches. CDR3 protein: CASSSLWTGPTYEQYF. Here the CDR3 DNA reads TGTGCCAGCAGTTCCCTGTGGACAGGACCAACCTACGAGCAGTACTTC. The complete variable domain, with remaining parts taken from reference TRBV28 and TRBJ2-7, reads DVKVTQSSRYLVKRTGEKVFLECVQDMDHENMFWYRQDPGLGLRLIYFSYDVKMKEKGDIPEGYSVSREKKERFSLILESASTNQTSMYLCASSSLWTGPTYEQYFGPGTRLTVT.

V is TRBV2 and J is TRBJ2-7, with TRBD2 matching 10 bases. With V trimmed by 4 bases and J by 2 bases, 8 bases remained unmatched. From germline, CDR1 is SNHLY and CDR2 FYNNEI. The CDR3 sequence is 16 residues long. The CDR3 DNA reads TGTGCCAGCAGTGGGGGGGAACTAGCGGGGACCTACGAGCAGTACTTC. It translates to CASSGGELAGTYEQYF.

The genes are TRBV6-1 and TRBJ2-7; 11 positions agree with TRBD2. The V segment lost 1 base and the J segment 1 base; nucleotides outside the gene matches: 6. Germline-derived CDR1 and CDR2 are MNHNS and SASEGT. CDR3 length: 17 residues. The CDR3 DNA is TGTGCCAGCAGTGAAGTTCATAGCGGGGGGGGATCCTACGAGCAGTACTTC. It codes for CASSEVHSGGGSYEQYF.

The chain combines TRBV7-9 with TRBJ2-7; the match to TRBD1 covers 7 bases. CDR1 is SEHNR, CDR2 FQNEAQ, per germline (reference sequence). V lost 8 bases to trimming and J lost 3 bases; unmatched junction nucleotides: 4. The CDR3 is 12 amino acids. The CDR3 region is CASGSGGYEQYF. Written as DNA, the CDR3 is TGTGCCAGCGGGTCAGGGGGCTACGAGCAGTACTTC.